This TCR beta chain was obtained from a study of blood T cell repertoires in COVID-19. Study as a whole: COVID-19 samples, acute and convalescent, were from the United States, Italy and Spain. Sample material is recorded as cDNA or gDNA derived from T cells, B-cell-depleted T cells, or PBMCs.

Germline trimming cut 5 bases from V and 1 base from J; bases unmatched to any gene: 0. The V gene's germline CDR1 is KGHSH and CDR2 LQKENI. The CDR3 contains 13 residues. In the source study's methods: The authors estimated nucleated cell counts from reference gene primer amplification. Profiling relied on immunoSEQ multiplex PCR, and the TCRdb table lists in-frame clones only, not all of them. D and trimming come from the DNA, and the V and J calls and clone size come from that table. The data hold a few hundred thousand clones, with around 85% observed a single time. Sequencing input: peripheral blood. The genes are TRBV18 and TRBJ1-1; 8 bases line up with TRBD1. The TCR originated in a woman between 70 and 85 years old with acute or convalescent COVID-19. The CDR3 DNA follows: TGTGCCAGCTCAGGACAGGGGAACACTGAAGCTTTCTTT. Protein product: CASSGQGNTEAFF.